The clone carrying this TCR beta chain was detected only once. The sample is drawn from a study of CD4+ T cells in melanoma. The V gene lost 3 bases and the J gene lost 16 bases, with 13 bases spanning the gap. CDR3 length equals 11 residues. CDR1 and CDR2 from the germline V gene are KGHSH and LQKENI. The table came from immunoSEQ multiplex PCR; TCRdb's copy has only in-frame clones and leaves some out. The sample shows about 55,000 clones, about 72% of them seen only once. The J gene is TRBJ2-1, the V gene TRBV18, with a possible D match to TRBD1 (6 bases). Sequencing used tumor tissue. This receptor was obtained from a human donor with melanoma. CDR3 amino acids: CASSPQQGTFF. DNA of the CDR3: TGTGCCAGCTCACCCCAACAGGGCACATTCTTC.